Listed below are T cell receptor beta chains from one sample, sequenced in a study of shared clonotypes between healthy human individuals. Measured with immunoSEQ multiplex PCR; TCRdb has only the in-frame clones, and not every one. The data contain 2.3 million or so clones, approximately 95% of them singletons. Material: naive CD4+ T cells from PBMCs. These receptors were collected from a man in his late teens or twenties in good health. Some clones in this sample may be carry-over from other donors' samples. Both conserved end residues are part of each CDR3. D genes are given only for firm matches. For some rows the clone size is stated as once, few or many, or as a class when expanded; others skip it.

d_gene: NA; v_gene: TRBV28; abundance: NA; j_gene: TRBJ1-1; CDR3aa: CASRADTLMNTEAFF; CDR3nt: TGTGCCAGCAGAGCGGACACTCTAATGAACACTGAAGCTTTCTTT
d_gene: NA; v_gene: TRBV28; abundance: NA; j_gene: TRBJ1-2; CDR3aa: CASSLSPSDYGYTF; CDR3nt: TGTGCCAGCAGTTTATCGCCCAGCGACTATGGCTACACCTTC
d_gene: TRBD2; v_gene: TRBV30; abundance: NA; j_gene: TRBJ2-1; CDR3aa: CAWSKSGSGEQFF; CDR3nt: TGTGCCTGGAGTAAGAGCGGGAGTGGGGAGCAGTTCTTC
d_gene: TRBD1; v_gene: TRBV18; abundance: NA; j_gene: TRBJ2-7; CDR3aa: CASSPYRGPYEQYF; CDR3nt: TGTGCCAGCTCACCTTACAGGGGCCCCTACGAGCAGTACTTC
d_gene: TRBD2; v_gene: TRBV18; abundance: NA; j_gene: TRBJ2-1; CDR3aa: CASSATSGSSYNEQFF; CDR3nt: TGTGCCAGCTCAGCGACTAGCGGGAGCTCCTACAATGAGCAGTTCTTC
d_gene: TRBD1; v_gene: TRBV19; abundance: NA; j_gene: TRBJ2-7; CDR3aa: CASSAWDRGRYEQYF; CDR3nt: TGTGCCAGTAGTGCCTGGGACAGGGGAAGATACGAGCAGTACTTC
d_gene: TRBD1; v_gene: TRBV7-9; abundance: NA; j_gene: TRBJ1-5; CDR3aa: CASSWGQGDQPQHF; CDR3nt: TGTGCCAGCAGCTGGGGTCAGGGGGATCAGCCCCAGCATTTT
d_gene: NA; v_gene: TRBV11-1; abundance: NA; j_gene: TRBJ1-1; CDR3aa: CASSLSGANTEAFF; CDR3nt: TGTGCCAGCAGCCTCAGTGGGGCGAACACTGAAGCTTTCTTT
d_gene: NA; v_gene: TRBV7-2; abundance: NA; j_gene: TRBJ1-4; CDR3aa: CASSPRGAGTNEKLFF; CDR3nt: TGTGCCAGCAGCCCCCGGGGGGCCGGAACTAATGAAAAACTGTTTTTT
d_gene: NA; v_gene: TRBV15; abundance: NA; j_gene: TRBJ2-2; CDR3aa: CATSFRGSVAGELFF; CDR3nt: TGTGCCACCAGCTTCCGGGGGAGCGTTGCCGGGGAGCTGTTTTTT
d_gene: TRBD1; v_gene: TRBV19; abundance: NA; j_gene: TRBJ1-2; CDR3aa: CASSLRGLHGYTF; CDR3nt: TGTGCCAGTAGTCTCAGGGGGCTCCATGGCTACACCTTC
d_gene: NA; v_gene: TRBV7-6; abundance: NA; j_gene: TRBJ1-1; CDR3aa: CASSLRRGYSSFF; CDR3nt: TGTGCCAGCAGCTTACGCAGGGGTTATTCGTCTTTCTTT
d_gene: TRBD1; v_gene: TRBV19; abundance: NA; j_gene: TRBJ2-7; CDR3aa: CASSIAAGQGYYEQYF; CDR3nt: TGTGCCAGTAGTATAGCGGCGGGACAGGGGTACTACGAGCAGTACTTC
d_gene: NA; v_gene: TRBV30; abundance: NA; j_gene: TRBJ1-5; CDR3aa: CAWSMSNQPQHF; CDR3nt: TGTGCCTGGAGTATGTCCAATCAGCCCCAGCATTTT
d_gene: NA; v_gene: TRBV7-9; abundance: NA; j_gene: TRBJ2-1; CDR3aa: CASRTAGGGLYNEQFF; CDR3nt: TGTGCCAGCAGGACCGCAGGGGGAGGGCTGTACAATGAGCAGTTCTTC
d_gene: NA; v_gene: TRBV6-5; abundance: NA; j_gene: TRBJ1-5; CDR3aa: CASSYRGGFQPQHF; CDR3nt: TGTGCCAGCAGTTACCGTGGGGGTTTTCAGCCCCAGCATTTT
d_gene: NA; v_gene: TRBV7-9; abundance: NA; j_gene: TRBJ1-2; CDR3aa: CASSLLVGRDQNIYGYTF; CDR3nt: TGTGCCAGCAGCTTATTAGTGGGCAGGGACCAAAACATCTATGGCTACACCTTC
d_gene: NA; v_gene: TRBV6-5; abundance: NA; j_gene: TRBJ1-3; CDR3aa: CASSYSDRGNTIYF; CDR3nt: TGTGCCAGCAGTTACTCGGACAGAGGAAACACCATATATTTT
d_gene: TRBD2; v_gene: TRBV5-1; abundance: NA; j_gene: TRBJ2-1; CDR3aa: CASRGLAGGPQDEQFF; CDR3nt: TGCGCCAGCCGTGGGCTAGCGGGAGGGCCTCAAGATGAGCAGTTCTTC
d_gene: TRBD2; v_gene: TRBV5-1; abundance: NA; j_gene: TRBJ2-1; CDR3aa: CASSMRGLAGYNEQFF; CDR3nt: TGCGCCAGCAGCATGCGGGGACTAGCGGGTTACAATGAGCAGTTCTTC
d_gene: NA; v_gene: TRBV6-4; abundance: NA; j_gene: TRBJ2-1; CDR3aa: CASSDYRTRGYNEQFF; CDR3nt: TGTGCCAGCAGTGATTATAGGACTAGGGGGTACAATGAGCAGTTCTTC
d_gene: NA; v_gene: TRBV28; abundance: NA; j_gene: TRBJ1-5; CDR3aa: CASSASSLAQPQHF; CDR3nt: TGTGCCAGCAGTGCCAGCAGTTTGGCTCAGCCCCAGCATTTT
d_gene: NA; v_gene: TRBV6-5; abundance: NA; j_gene: TRBJ1-3; CDR3aa: CASSYSGFSGNTIYF; CDR3nt: TGTGCCAGCAGTTACTCGGGGTTCTCTGGAAACACCATATATTTT
d_gene: NA; v_gene: TRBV5-1; abundance: NA; j_gene: TRBJ2-3; CDR3aa: CASSLDSPVSRWRTDTQYF; CDR3nt: TGCGCCAGCAGCTTGGACTCGCCAGTAAGTCGATGGCGCACAGATACGCAGTATTTT
d_gene: NA; v_gene: TRBV5-6; abundance: NA; j_gene: TRBJ2-7; CDR3aa: CASSLVGGVGYEQYF; CDR3nt: TGTGCCAGCAGCTTGGTAGGCGGTGTGGGCTACGAGCAGTACTTC
d_gene: NA; v_gene: TRBV11-2; abundance: NA; j_gene: TRBJ2-1; CDR3aa: CASSPSSSGGYGNEQFF; CDR3nt: TGTGCCAGCAGCCCTAGCAGTTCAGGGGGGTATGGCAATGAGCAGTTCTTC
d_gene: TRBD1; v_gene: TRBV7-9; abundance: NA; j_gene: TRBJ1-3; CDR3aa: CADGEGAGGNTIYF; CDR3nt: TGTGCCGACGGGGAGGGGGCAGGCGGAAACACCATATATTTT
d_gene: NA; v_gene: TRBV6-6; abundance: once; j_gene: TRBJ2-7; CDR3aa: CASSFTRLRTYEQYF; CDR3nt: TGTGCCAGCAGTTTTACCAGACTTCGAACCTACGAGCAGTACTTC
d_gene: TRBD2; v_gene: TRBV7-3; abundance: NA; j_gene: TRBJ2-2; CDR3aa: CASSLISGGQPGELFF; CDR3nt: TGTGCCAGCAGCTTAATCTCGGGAGGGCAGCCCGGGGAGCTGTTTTTT
d_gene: NA; v_gene: TRBV5-1; abundance: NA; j_gene: TRBJ2-2; CDR3aa: CASTTGQSNTGELFF; CDR3nt: TGCGCCAGCACCACGGGACAATCGAACACCGGGGAGCTGTTTTTT
d_gene: TRBD2; v_gene: TRBV28; abundance: NA; j_gene: TRBJ2-7; CDR3aa: CASSASRDYNREQYF; CDR3nt: TGTGCCAGCAGTGCCTCCCGGGACTATAATCGCGAGCAGTACTTC
d_gene: NA; v_gene: TRBV27; abundance: NA; j_gene: TRBJ2-7; CDR3aa: CASSPLLVNSYEQYF; CDR3nt: TGTGCCAGCAGTCCCTTACTTGTTAACTCCTACGAGCAGTACTTC
d_gene: NA; v_gene: TRBV29-1; abundance: NA; j_gene: TRBJ2-7; CDR3aa: CSVDTGSLYEQYF; CDR3nt: TGCAGCGTTGATACCGGGAGTCTCTACGAGCAGTACTTC
d_gene: NA; v_gene: TRBV7-2; abundance: NA; j_gene: TRBJ1-5; CDR3aa: CASSSWGPAGNQPQHF; CDR3nt: TGTGCCAGCAGCTCTTGGGGGCCGGCGGGCAATCAGCCCCAGCATTTT
d_gene: NA; v_gene: TRBV5-1; abundance: NA; j_gene: TRBJ2-7; CDR3aa: CASSLSELGNEQYF; CDR3nt: TGCGCCAGCAGCCTGTCGGAGCTGGGGAACGAGCAGTACTTC
d_gene: TRBD2; v_gene: TRBV28; abundance: NA; j_gene: TRBJ2-1; CDR3aa: CASSFSWREGDNEQFF; CDR3nt: TGTGCCAGCAGTTTTTCATGGCGGGAGGGTGACAATGAGCAGTTCTTC
d_gene: TRBD1; v_gene: TRBV29-1; abundance: NA; j_gene: TRBJ1-3; CDR3aa: CSAGGPGNTIYF; CDR3nt: TGCAGCGCAGGGGGCCCTGGAAACACCATATATTTT
d_gene: NA; v_gene: TRBV9; abundance: NA; j_gene: TRBJ1-2; CDR3aa: CASSPVLPNYGYTF; CDR3nt: TGTGCCAGCAGTCCCGTCCTGCCTAACTATGGCTACACCTTC
d_gene: NA; v_gene: TRBV18; abundance: NA; j_gene: TRBJ1-5; CDR3aa: CASSPSWGRDQPQHF; CDR3nt: TGTGCCAGCTCACCATCGTGGGGGCGTGATCAGCCCCAGCATTTT
d_gene: NA; v_gene: TRBV11-3; abundance: NA; j_gene: TRBJ2-2; CDR3aa: CASSARRDTGELFF; CDR3nt: TGTGCCAGCAGCGCCCGACGAGACACCGGGGAGCTGTTTTTT
d_gene: NA; v_gene: TRBV5-1; abundance: NA; j_gene: TRBJ1-4; CDR3aa: CASSSAPRVGSEKLFF; CDR3nt: TGCGCCAGCAGCTCCGCTCCGAGGGTTGGGAGTGAAAAACTGTTTTTT
d_gene: NA; v_gene: TRBV4-2; abundance: NA; j_gene: TRBJ1-3; CDR3aa: CASSLTSGGYRENTIYF; CDR3nt: TGTGCCAGCAGCCTCACCTCCGGGGGTTACAGGGAAAACACCATATATTTT
d_gene: TRBD1; v_gene: TRBV7-9; abundance: NA; j_gene: TRBJ2-7; CDR3aa: CASSFRQGGSYEQYF; CDR3nt: TGTGCCAGCAGCTTCCGACAGGGGGGGTCCTACGAGCAGTACTTC
d_gene: NA; v_gene: TRBV5-1; abundance: NA; j_gene: TRBJ2-1; CDR3aa: CASSAETRSRNEQFF; CDR3nt: TGCGCCAGCAGCGCGGAGACTAGATCTCGGAATGAGCAGTTCTTC
d_gene: TRBD1; v_gene: TRBV9; abundance: NA; j_gene: TRBJ2-1; CDR3aa: CASSKGQGSYNEQFF; CDR3nt: TGTGCCAGCAGCAAAGGACAGGGGTCCTACAATGAGCAGTTCTTC
d_gene: TRBD2; v_gene: TRBV7-9; abundance: NA; j_gene: TRBJ2-3; CDR3aa: CASSWTSGRAVRTDTQYF; CDR3nt: TGTGCCAGCAGCTGGACTAGCGGGAGGGCCGTTCGCACAGATACGCAGTATTTT
d_gene: TRBD2; v_gene: TRBV2; abundance: once; j_gene: TRBJ2-3; CDR3aa: CASRAGTSGRKTDTQYF; CDR3nt: TGTGCCAGCAGAGCCGGGACTAGCGGGAGGAAAACAGATACGCAGTATTTT
d_gene: NA; v_gene: TRBV14; abundance: few; j_gene: TRBJ1-1; CDR3aa: CASSQDFGMRRNTEAFF; CDR3nt: TGTGCCAGCAGCCAAGATTTCGGGATGAGAAGGAACACTGAAGCTTTCTTT